The 11 T cell receptor beta chains below were found in one sample sequenced in a study of blood T cell repertoires in COVID-19. The data were produced by immunoSEQ multiplex PCR, yet TCRdb's version contains in-frame clones alone and is incomplete. The sample yields hundreds of thousands of clones, approximately 92% seen once. The sample comprised PBMCs or T cells enriched from blood (not recorded which). All receptors derive from a man aged 30 to 45 who had recovered from COVID-19.

The chain combines TRBV7-9 with TRBJ2-3; TRBD2 matches 9 bases. Looked up from germline, CDR1 is SEHNR and CDR2 is FQNEAQ (reference sequence). The V gene end was trimmed by 0 bases and the J gene end by 4 bases; junction bases not matched to a gene: 11. This CDR3 contains 18 residues. The CDR3 protein is CASSLAPRLAVVADTQYF. In nucleotides, the CDR3 is TGTGCCAGCAGCTTAGCCCCAAGACTAGCGGTAGTGGCAGATACGCAGTATTTT.

J is TRBJ1-4 and V is TRBV6-5, with 9 positions matching TRBD1. The germline V gene encodes CDR1 MNHEY and CDR2 SVGAGI. The CDR3 has 13 residues. Trimming cost V 6 bases and J 8 bases; bases outside gene matches: 4. The CDR3 DNA reads as TGTGCCAGCAGGGGACAGGGATACGAAAAACTGTTTTTT. Translated, it gives CASRGQGYEKLFF.

The rearrangement joins TRBV5-4 to TRBJ2-1; 9 nucleotides agree with TRBD2. This CDR3 has 16 amino acids. Trimming cost V 4 bases and J 0 bases; bases outside gene matches: 5. Germline assignment: CDR1 SGHNT and CDR2 YYREEE (reference sequence). The CDR3 loop is CASSPSGEASYNEQFF. In DNA, the CDR3 is TGTGCCAGCAGCCCTAGCGGGGAGGCCTCCTACAATGAGCAGTTCTTC.

The rearrangement uses TRBV28 and TRBJ1-1; D remains unclear. Germline V gene sequence: CDR1 MDHEN, CDR2 SYDVKM. The CDR3 is 13 amino acids. Trimming pared 5 bases from V and 2 bases from J, leaving 9 bases between. The CDR3 reads CASSRPGNTEAFF. The DNA of the CDR3 is TGTGCCAGCAGTCGGCCGGGAAACACTGAAGCTTTCTTT.

V gene TRBV28 combines with J gene TRBJ1-4, with 8 bases matching TRBD1. CDR1 is MDHEN and CDR2 is SYDVKM in the germline V gene. The CDR3 totals 17 residues. The J segment lost 0 bases and the V segment lost 4 bases, leaving 7 bases of the junction unmatched. This chain's CDR3 is CASSSTRQGPTNEKLFF. The CDR3 nucleotides are TGTGCCAGCAGTTCCACTCGACAGGGGCCAACTAATGAAAAACTGTTTTTT.

The chain employs TRBV19 and TRBJ1-1; 8 nucleotides line up with TRBD1. V lost 3 bases and J lost 5; bases outside the gene matches: 5. The germline CDR1 and CDR2 sequences are LNHDA and SQIVND (reference sequence). The CDR3 runs 14 residues. CDR3 protein: CASSIGQGLTEAFF. Written as DNA, the CDR3 is TGTGCCAGTAGTATCGGACAGGGATTGACTGAAGCTTTCTTT.

The chain links TRBV27 to TRBJ1-1; D uncertain. Trimming removed 6 bases at V and 1 base at J, with 9 bases between. This CDR3 has 13 amino acids. Per germline, CDR1 MNHEY and CDR2 SMNVEV (reference sequence). This CDR3 is CASRQYRNTEAFF. CDR3 nucleotide sequence: TGTGCCAGCAGGCAATACAGGAACACTGAAGCTTTCTTT.

J is TRBJ2-5 and V is TRBV2, with D unclear. CDR3 length equals 14 residues. CDR1 and CDR2 from the germline V gene are SNHLY and FYNNEI. V lost 4 bases to trimming and J lost 5 bases, with 14 bases between them. CDR3: CASSVSIPKETQYF. CDR3 sequence (DNA): TGTGCCAGCAGTGTTAGTATACCCAAGGAGACCCAGTACTTC.

The chain is built from TRBV19 and TRBJ2-4, with D possibly being TRBD2 (5 bases). The CDR3 is made up of 12 amino acids. Trimming removed 9 bases at V and 6 bases at J, with 12 bases between. Germline CDR1 and CDR2: LNHDA and SQIVND (reference sequence). This chain's CDR3 is CASGGVGNIQYF. CDR3 sequence (DNA): TGTGCCAGCGGAGGAGTGGGAAACATTCAGTACTTC.

V and J are TRBV19 and TRBJ1-2, with D perhaps TRBD1 (5 bases). The CDR3 consists of 13 residues. Trimming took off 1 base at V and 6 bases at J, with 9 bases between the two ends. Per germline, CDR1 LNHDA and CDR2 SQIVND (reference sequence). The CDR3 sequence is CASSIGGGDGYTF. As DNA, the CDR3 is TGTGCCAGTAGTATAGGTGGAGGGGATGGCTACACCTTC.

V and J are TRBV4-1 and TRBJ1-5; possibly TRBD1 for D (5 bases). Germline V CDR1 and CDR2: MGHRA, YSYEKL. V dropped 0 bases and J dropped 3 bases, with 15 bases sitting between them. The CDR3 length is 17 residues. CDR3 in amino acids: CASSQDLGGAYNQPQHF. DNA for the CDR3: TGCGCCAGCAGCCAAGATTTGGGGGGAGCTTACAATCAGCCCCAGCATTTT.